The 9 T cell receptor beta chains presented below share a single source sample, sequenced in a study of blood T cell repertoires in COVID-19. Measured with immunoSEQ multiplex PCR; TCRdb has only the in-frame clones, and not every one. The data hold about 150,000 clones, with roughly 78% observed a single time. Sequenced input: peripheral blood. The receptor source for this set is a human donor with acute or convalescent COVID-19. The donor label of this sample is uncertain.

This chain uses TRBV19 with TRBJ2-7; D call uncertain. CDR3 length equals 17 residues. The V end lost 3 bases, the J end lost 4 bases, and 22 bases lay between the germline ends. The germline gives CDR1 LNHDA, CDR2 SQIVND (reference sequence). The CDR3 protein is CASSMRGGFADLYEQYF. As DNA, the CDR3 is TGTGCCAGTAGTATGCGAGGCGGCTTTGCTGATCTATACGAGCAGTACTTC.

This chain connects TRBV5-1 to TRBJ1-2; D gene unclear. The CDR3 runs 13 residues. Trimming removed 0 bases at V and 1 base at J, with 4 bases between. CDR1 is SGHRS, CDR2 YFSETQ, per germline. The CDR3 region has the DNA TGCGCCAGCAGCTTGGAGCTTAACTATGGCTACACCTTC. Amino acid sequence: CASSLELNYGYTF.

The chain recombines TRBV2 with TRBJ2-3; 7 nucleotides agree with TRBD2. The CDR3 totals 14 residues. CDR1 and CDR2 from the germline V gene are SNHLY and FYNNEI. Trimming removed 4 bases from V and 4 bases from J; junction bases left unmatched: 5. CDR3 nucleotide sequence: TGTGCCAGCAGTGCTAGACTAGCCGCAGATACGCAGTATTTT. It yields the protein CASSARLAADTQYF.

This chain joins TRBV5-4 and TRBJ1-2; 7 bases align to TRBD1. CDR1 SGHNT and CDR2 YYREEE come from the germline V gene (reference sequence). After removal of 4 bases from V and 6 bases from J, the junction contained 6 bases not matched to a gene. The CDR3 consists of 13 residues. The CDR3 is CASSIDREHGYTF. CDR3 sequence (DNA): TGTGCCAGCAGCATTGACAGGGAGCATGGCTACACCTTC.

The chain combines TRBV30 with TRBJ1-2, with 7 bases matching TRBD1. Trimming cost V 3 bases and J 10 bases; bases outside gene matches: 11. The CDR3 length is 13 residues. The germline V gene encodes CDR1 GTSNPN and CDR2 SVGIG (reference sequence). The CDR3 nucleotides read TGTGCCTGGAGCCCTGCGAACAGGGGAGCCTACACCTTC. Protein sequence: CAWSPANRGAYTF.

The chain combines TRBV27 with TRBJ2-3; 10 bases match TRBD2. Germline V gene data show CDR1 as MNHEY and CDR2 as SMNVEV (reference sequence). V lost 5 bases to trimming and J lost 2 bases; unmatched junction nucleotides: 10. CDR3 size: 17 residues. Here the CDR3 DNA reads TGTGCCAGCAGTCCCGGACTAGCGGAGCTAACCACAGATACGCAGTATTTT. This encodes CASSPGLAELTTDTQYF.

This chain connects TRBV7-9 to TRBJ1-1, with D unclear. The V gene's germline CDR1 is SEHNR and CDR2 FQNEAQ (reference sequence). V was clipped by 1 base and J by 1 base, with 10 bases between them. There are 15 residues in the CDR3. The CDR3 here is CASSLGMAENTEAFF. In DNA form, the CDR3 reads TGTGCCAGCAGCTTAGGAATGGCAGAGAACACTGAAGCTTTCTTT.

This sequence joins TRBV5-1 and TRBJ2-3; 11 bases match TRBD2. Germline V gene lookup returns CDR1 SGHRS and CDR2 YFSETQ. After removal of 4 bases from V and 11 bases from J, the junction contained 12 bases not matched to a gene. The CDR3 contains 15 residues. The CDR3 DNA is TGCGCCAGCAGCCCCAGTAGCGGGGGGGCCAAGGTGCAGTATTTT. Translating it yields CASSPSSGGAKVQYF.

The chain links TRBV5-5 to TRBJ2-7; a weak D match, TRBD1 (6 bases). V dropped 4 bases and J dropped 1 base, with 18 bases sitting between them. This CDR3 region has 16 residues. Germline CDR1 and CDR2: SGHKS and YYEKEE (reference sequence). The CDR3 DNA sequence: TGTGCCAGCAGCCTCAATGACAGGACGCCTTCCTACGAGCAGTACTTC. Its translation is CASSLNDRTPSYEQYF.